This T cell receptor (beta chain) was sequenced during a study of blood T cell repertoires in COVID-19. This CDR3 has 15 amino acids. Unmatched junction bases numbered 3, after V lost 0 bases and J lost 4 bases. The germline gives CDR1 WSHSY, CDR2 SAAADI. Sequenced by immunoSEQ multiplex PCR; TCRdb stores in-frame clones only, minus some. The sample has about 220,000 clones, around four fifths seen once. The gene calls are TRBV10-2 and TRBJ1-3, with TRBD1 identical over 7 bases. Sequenced sample: peripheral blood. The TCR sequence derives from a woman older than 75 with COVID-19, enrolled during active disease. The CDR3 coding sequence is TGCGCCAGCAGTGAGTCTCGACAGGGCGGAAACACCATATATTTT. Amino acid sequence: CASSESRQGGNTIYF.